Listed below are T cell receptor beta chains from one sample, sequenced in a study of OX40 agonist ivuxolimab in advanced cancers. TCRdb's table, derived via immunoSEQ multiplex PCR, lists solely in-frame clones and lacks some. The repertoire consists of approximately 60,000 clones, with roughly 84% occurring once and the leading ten covering around 0.7%. Sequenced here: CD4+ or CD8+ T cells sorted from blood, sampled in a trial of the OX40 agonist ivuxolimab. These receptors were taken from an adult with an advanced solid tumor such as melanoma, head and neck, liver or kidney cancer. CDR3s leave out the opening cysteine and the closing phenylalanine or tryptophan. Each record gives: J gene, clone size, V gene, CDR3 protein. Some rows mark clone size as missing; the rest say once, few, many or name a class of expanded clone.

>TRBJ1-3|-|TRBV15
ATSFFSGNTIY
>TRBJ2-7|few|TRBV27
ASSQFRSSYEQY
>TRBJ1-3|once|TRBV30
AWSVKAALRNTIY
>TRBJ2-1|-|TRBV6-5
ASRQTGATTEQF
>TRBJ2-5|few|TRBV5-6
ASSFRTDPSQETQY
>TRBJ2-2|-|TRBV7-3
ASSLGQGDTGELF
>TRBJ1-2|-|TRBV7-8
ASSLAQGATKLRT
>TRBJ2-5|-|TRBV30
AWKGKGQGRAQGETQY
>TRBJ1-6|-|TRBV10-2
ASSAGISPLH
>TRBJ2-7|-|TRBV6-5
ASSYGTAPTYEQY
>TRBJ2-7|-|TRBV11-2
ASSLGGTGGYEQY
>TRBJ2-5|-|TRBV28
ASSSGRRGGKTQY
>TRBJ2-7|-|TRBV6-1
ASSPTLQGLHEQY
>TRBJ2-5|once|TRBV6-1
ASSQEETQY
>TRBJ2-1|-|TRBV11-3
ASSSQEGRGEQF
>TRBJ1-2|-|TRBV4-1
ASSQPTLSDNHGYT
>TRBJ2-7|-|TRBV4-1
ASSQEPLAFYEQY
>TRBJ1-1|-|TRBV6-5
ASSSLRRTDTEAF
>TRBJ1-2|-|TRBV19
ASTPQGRLLYGYT
>TRBJ2-2|-|TRBV23-1
SPAGGVRITGELL
>TRBJ2-3|-|TRBV27
ASRTSGRAETQY
>TRBJ1-4|-|TRBV5-1
ASSLTGSLNEKLF